These 30 T cell receptor beta chains share one sample of origin, sequenced in a study of beta chain features in type 1 diabetes. The study, taken as a whole, reports: In all four CD4+ subsets, TCRB CDR3 length was significantly, moderately reduced in type 1 diabetes.

cDNA synthesis used the whole RNA isolate, giving expressed TCRB sequences. Clones were read by immunoSEQ multiplex PCR, and TCRdb kept only the in-frame ones, dropping some. The sample holds approximately 250,000 clones, less than 30% seen once. What these receptors recognize is not known. The material sequenced was naive CD4+ T cells from blood. These receptor sequences come from a woman younger than 45 with type 1 diabetes.

The CDR3 sequence: CAVCGYTF. The CDR3 DNA follows: TGTGCCGTATGTGGCTACACCTTC. The V gene is TRBV27, the J gene TRBJ1-2; D not resolved. This CDR3 spans 8 amino acids. CDR1 MNHEY and CDR2 SMNVEV come from the germline V gene (reference sequence). The V gene lost 11 bases and the J gene lost 7 bases, with 5 bases spanning the gap.

The chain recombines TRBV29-1 with TRBJ1-2; D is unclear. Germline assignment: CDR1 SQVTM and CDR2 ANQGSEA. The germline V and J ends were trimmed by 2 bases and 8 bases, with 6 bases remaining between them. The CDR3 contains 10 residues. CDR3 sequence reads: CSVESGGYTF. The CDR3, as DNA: TGCAGCGTTGAATCAGGAGGCTACACCTTC.

This clone occurred a few times. This chain's CDR3 is CASSWGRDRANYGYTF. CDR3 DNA sequence: TGCGCCAGCAGCTGGGGGCGGGACAGGGCTAACTATGGCTACACCTTC. The V call is TRBV5-1, the J call TRBJ1-2; 9 bases map to TRBD1. V trimming: 3 bases; J trimming: 0 bases; junction bases outside the gene matches: 6. The CDR3 runs 16 residues. Per the germline V gene, CDR1 is SGHRS and CDR2 is YFSETQ. Together with reference TRBV5-1 and TRBJ1-2, the CDR3 gives the full variable domain: KAGVTQTPRYLIKTRGQQVTLSCSPISGHRSVSWYQQTPGQGLQFLFEYFSETQRNKGNFPGRFSGRQFSNSRSEMNVSTLELGDSALYLCASSWGRDRANYGYTFGSGTRLTVV.

The V gene is TRBV11-1, the J gene TRBJ2-4, with D possibly being TRBD2 (6 bases). The V gene's germline CDR1 is SGHAT and CDR2 FQDESV (reference sequence). The CDR3 runs to 13 residues. Trimming removed 8 bases at V and 7 bases at J, with 15 bases between. Here the CDR3 DNA reads TGTGCCAGCGGCCAGCAGGGACTCAACATTCAGTACTTC. Amino acids: CASGQQGLNIQYF.

This chain joins TRBV30 and TRBJ1-1, with 11 bases that match TRBD1. The CDR3 is made up of 17 amino acids. Germline V gene lookup returns CDR1 GTSNPN and CDR2 SVGIG (reference sequence). Losses at the gene ends were 5 bases for V and 4 bases for J; bases not matched to a gene: 15. CDR3 bases: TGTGCCTGGGACCTATACCGGGACAGGGGGGGGATCACTGAAGCTTTCTTT. Its protein is CAWDLYRDRGGITEAFF.

This clone was detected only a few times. The chain is built from TRBV5-4 and TRBJ2-1; maybe TRBD2 (5 bases). This CDR3 contains 16 residues. The germline V and J ends were trimmed by 4 bases and 4 bases, with 18 bases remaining between them. Germline-derived CDR1 and CDR2 are SGHNT and YYREEE (reference sequence). CDR3 DNA sequence: TGTGCCAGCAGCCAAGATAGGGCGGGCGCATACAATGAGCAGTTCTTC. This sequence encodes CASSQDRAGAYNEQFF.

This clone was recorded a few times. J is TRBJ2-1 and V is TRBV7-9, with 13 positions matching TRBD2. The CDR3 loop spans 16 amino acids. With V trimmed by 5 bases and J by 8 bases, 9 bases remained unmatched. The V gene's germline CDR1 is SEHNR and CDR2 FQNEAQ (reference sequence). Written as DNA, the CDR3 is TGTGCCAGCAGCGAGGGAGCACTAGCGGGAGGGTATGAGCAGTTCTTC. This codes for CASSEGALAGGYEQFF.

This rearrangement joins TRBV19 to TRBJ2-7; possibly TRBD2 for D (6 bases). V lost 2 bases and J 3 bases, leaving 14 bases between the germline ends. The CDR3 is 15 amino acids. Germline CDR1 LNHDA, CDR2 SQIVND (reference sequence). The CDR3 region is CASSIQLLGGYEQYF. CDR3 nucleotide sequence: TGTGCCAGTAGTATACAACTACTGGGGGGCTACGAGCAGTACTTC.

The chain has TRBV13 and TRBJ2-2, with a weak D call TRBD1 (6 bases). The CDR3 loop spans 15 amino acids. V dropped 5 bases and J dropped 1 base, with 11 bases sitting between them. Germline CDR1 is PRHDT and CDR2 is FYEKMQ (reference sequence). The CDR3 nucleotides are TGTGCCAGCAGCGAGGGACACCTGAACACCGGGGAGCTGTTTTTT. Translation gives CASSEGHLNTGELFF.

This clone was seen a few times. The chain carries TRBV28 and TRBJ2-7; 7 nucleotides match TRBD2. The CDR3 spans 13 residues. CDR1 is MDHEN, CDR2 SYDVKM, per germline. The V gene end was trimmed by 7 bases and the J gene end by 2 bases; junction bases not matched to a gene: 5. In DNA form, the CDR3 reads TGTGCCAGCATCCGGGACTATCCCTACGAGCAGTACTTC. It translates to CASIRDYPYEQYF. Full variable domain (outside the CDR3, taken from reference TRBV28 and TRBJ2-7): DVKVTQSSRYLVKRTGEKVFLECVQDMDHENMFWYRQDPGLGLRLIYFSYDVKMKEKGDIPEGYSVSREKKERFSLILESASTNQTSMYLCASIRDYPYEQYFGPGTRLTVT.

The V gene is TRBV29-1, the J gene TRBJ1-2; 8 bases fit TRBD1. V was clipped by 3 bases and J by 7 bases; unmatched bases: 10. The CDR3 spans 14 residues. Looked up from germline, CDR1 is SQVTM and CDR2 is ANQGSEA. CDR3 bases: TGCAGCGTTGAGGAATCGCAGGGGGCGGGTGGCTACACCTTC. This encodes CSVEESQGAGGYTF.

This rearrangement joins TRBV4-1 to TRBJ1-5; tentative D call: TRBD1 (5 bases). Per the germline V gene, CDR1 is MGHRA and CDR2 is YSYEKL. This CDR3 contains 15 residues. V was pared by 0 bases and J by 4 bases, with 10 bases between. The CDR3 DNA sequence: TGCGCCAGCAGCCAAGAAAGGGCAGGGAATCAGCCCCAGCATTTT. Amino acid sequence: CASSQERAGNQPQHF.

This clone was picked up a small number of times. This chain links TRBV23-1 with TRBJ1-2; D is unclear. TRBV23-1 is an open reading frame, and its role is uncertain. V shed 3 bases and J shed 0 bases, with 8 bases lying between them. This CDR3 comprises 14 residues. CDR3: CASSHIQTNYGYTF. The CDR3 DNA sequence: TGCGCCAGCAGTCACATCCAAACTAACTATGGCTACACCTTC.

The chain recombines TRBV5-6 with TRBJ1-2, with 8 positions matching TRBD1. The junction had 6 bases not matched to a gene; V was cut back by 3 bases and J by 8 bases. This CDR3 has 13 residues. Germline-derived CDR1 and CDR2 are SGHDT and YYEEEE. The CDR3 DNA sequence: TGTGCCAGCAGCTGGCAGGGGGCAGGAGGCTACACCTTC. Translated: CASSWQGAGGYTF.

V is TRBV29-1 and J is TRBJ2-1; 7 bases fit TRBD2. V shed 6 bases and J 4 bases; nucleotides not matched to a gene: 6. Per germline, CDR1 SQVTM and CDR2 ANQGSEA. This CDR3 is built from 13 residues. CDR3 in amino acids: CSVPGGTYNEQFF. CDR3 nucleotide sequence: TGCAGCGTACCCGGGGGGACTTACAATGAGCAGTTCTTC.

This clone was observed a handful of times. The CDR3 spells CASSSGPSGNPTDTQYF. DNA of the CDR3: TGTGCCAGCAGTTCCGGGCCTAGCGGGAACCCCACAGATACGCAGTATTTT. The rearrangement uses TRBV28 and TRBJ2-3; 9 positions match TRBD2. The CDR3 spans 17 residues. The V gene's germline CDR1 is MDHEN and CDR2 SYDVKM. Trimming took 4 bases from V and 2 from J; bases not matched to a gene: 10.

The gene calls are TRBV15 and TRBJ1-2; 8 bases are a match to TRBD1. The germline V gene has CDR1 LNHNV and CDR2 YYDKDF (reference sequence). V dropped 2 bases and J dropped 8; count of bases not matched to a gene: 10. The CDR3 loop spans 15 amino acids. CDR3 DNA sequence: TGTGCCACCAGCAGACAATTTGGACAGGGTGAAGGCTACACCTTC. Encoded protein: CATSRQFGQGEGYTF.

The CDR3 DNA is TGTGCCAGCACCTGGTCGGGGTATGGGGCCAACGTCCTGACTTTC. Its protein product is CASTWSGYGANVLTF. The chain carries TRBV6-1 and TRBJ2-6, with D tentatively TRBD2 (5 bases). V shed 7 bases and J shed 3 bases, with 13 bases lying between them. The germline V gene has CDR1 MNHNS and CDR2 SASEGT. The CDR3 length is 15 residues.

The J gene is TRBJ1-3, the V gene TRBV14; 7 positions match TRBD1. This CDR3 has 16 residues. V lost 2 bases to trimming and J lost 2 bases; unmatched junction nucleotides: 6. In germline, CDR1 is SGHDN, CDR2 FVKESK. The CDR3 coding sequence is TGTGCCAGCAGCCAACTGACAGGGCTCACTGGAAACACCATATATTTT. Its translation is CASSQLTGLTGNTIYF. Combining the CDR3 with reference TRBV14 and TRBJ1-3 gives the whole variable domain EAGVTQFPSHSVIEKGQTVTLRCDPISGHDNLYWYRRVMGKEIKFLLHFVKESKQDESGMPNNRFLAERTGGTYSTLKVQPAELEDSGVYFCASSQLTGLTGNTIYFGEGSWLTVV.

This clone was seen a handful of times. The sample contains more than one DNA sequence encoding this CDR3. The CDR3, as DNA: TGTGCCAGCAGCCAACAGGGGAATGAGCAGTTCTTC. It yields the protein CASSQQGNEQFF. The V and J genes are TRBV28 and TRBJ2-1; the match to TRBD1 covers 7 bases. The CDR3 sequence is 12 residues long. V shed 6 bases and J 7 bases; nucleotides not matched to a gene: 3. The germline V gene has CDR1 MDHEN and CDR2 SYDVKM.

This chain links TRBV2 with TRBJ1-1, with D unresolved. Trimming shortened V by 6 bases and J by 8 bases, and 13 bases separated the two germline ends. The germline V gene encodes CDR1 SNHLY and CDR2 FYNNEI. The CDR3 has 12 residues. The CDR3, as DNA: TGTGCCAGCAGCCCAGGACGGGGAGAAGCTTTCTTT. It specifies CASSPGRGEAFF.

V is TRBV30 and J is TRBJ1-2; a weak D match, TRBD1 (6 bases). CDR3 length: 13 residues. CDR1 is GTSNPN and CDR2 is SVGIG in the germline V gene (reference sequence). Trimming stripped 5 bases from V and 4 bases from J, with 14 bases between. The CDR3 DNA reads as TGTGCCTGGGCCGGGACAACTGTCTATGGCTACACCTTC. It translates to CAWAGTTVYGYTF.

This clone was picked up a small number of times. The chain is built from TRBV11-2 and TRBJ2-7; the match to TRBD1 covers 8 bases. Per the germline V gene, CDR1 is SGHAT and CDR2 is FQNNGV. J gave up 3 bases and V 5 bases, and 9 bases lay outside the gene matches. The CDR3 extends over 15 amino acids. The CDR3 sequence: CASSNSRTGSYEQYF. Written as DNA, the CDR3 is TGTGCCAGCAGCAATAGCCGGACAGGGAGCTACGAGCAGTACTTC.

This clone occurred a few times. This rearrangement joins TRBV27 to TRBJ1-1; 8 nucleotides agree with TRBD1. The CDR3 spans 14 residues. Looked up from germline, CDR1 is MNHEY and CDR2 is SMNVEV (reference sequence). With V trimmed by 8 bases and J by 0 bases, 5 bases remained unmatched. CDR3 region: CASGRTGLNTEAFF. The CDR3, as DNA: TGTGCCAGCGGAAGGACAGGGTTGAACACTGAAGCTTTCTTT.

This clone was detected only a few times. The V and J genes are TRBV23-1 and TRBJ2-7, with 7 positions matching TRBD1. TRBV23-1 is an open reading frame whose function is uncertain. The CDR3 spans 17 residues. V dropped 8 bases and J dropped 1; count of bases not matched to a gene: 17. The CDR3 protein is CASSPMGFRGKSYEQYF. The CDR3 nucleotides read TGCGCCAGCTCCCCAATGGGGTTCAGGGGGAAATCCTACGAGCAGTACTTC.

V gene TRBV5-1 combines with J gene TRBJ2-7; 10 bases are a match to TRBD1. This CDR3 is built from 14 residues. Germline values: CDR1 SGHRS, CDR2 YFSETQ. V was pared by 7 bases and J by 5 bases, with 9 bases of the junction left unmatched. The CDR3 DNA is TGCGCCAGCCGGCAAGGGACAGGGGAGAACGAGCAGTACTTC. Translating it yields CASRQGTGENEQYF.

This sequence joins TRBV7-3 and TRBJ1-1, with TRBD1 matching 7 bases. V shed 5 bases and J 7 bases; nucleotides not matched to a gene: 7. In germline, CDR1 is SGHTA, CDR2 FQGTGA. This CDR3 spans 13 amino acids. In DNA form, the CDR3 reads TGTGCCAGCAGCGCTACAGGGGCTGGTGAAGCTTTCTTT. Residues: CASSATGAGEAFF.

V is TRBV4-2 and J is TRBJ2-5; TRBD2 matches at 14 bases. Looked up from germline, CDR1 is LGHNA and CDR2 is YNFKEQ. CDR3 length: 17 amino acids. The trim removed 4 bases at V and 5 bases at J, leaving 9 bases unmatched. The CDR3 sequence is CASSRLAGGFRSETQYF. DNA for the CDR3: TGTGCCAGCAGCCGACTAGCGGGAGGGTTTCGTTCGGAGACCCAGTACTTC.

The rearrangement joins TRBV7-9 to TRBJ2-3; 8 bases agree with TRBD2. The CDR3 length is 14 residues. Trimming cost V 5 bases and J 5 bases; bases outside gene matches: 6. CDR1 and CDR2 (germline): SEHNR, FQNEAQ (reference sequence). CDR3 DNA sequence: TGTGCCAGCAGCACCGGACTAGCAGGAGATACGCAGTATTTT. Its translation: CASSTGLAGDTQYF.

The sample holds a few counts of this clone. This chain uses TRBV30 with TRBJ1-5, with D hard to call. V was pared by 0 bases and J by 3 bases, with 15 bases between. CDR3 length: 16 amino acids. Germline V gene data show CDR1 as GTSNPN and CDR2 as SVGIG (reference sequence). CDR3 coding DNA: TGTGCCTGGAGTGTAGCCCGGAGGACTTACAATCAGCCCCAGCATTTT. It encodes CAWSVARRTYNQPQHF.